This TCR beta chain emerged from a study of cytomegalovirus exposure and HLA in healthy donors. Findings and limits, study-wide: TRBV6-2, TRBV6-3 and other indistinguishable V segments were excluded. TCR beta sequences reportedly predicted most subjects' HLA-A and HLA-B alleles accurately. Productive status was seen about 87% or about 30% of the time for most TCR beta V segments in an earlier analysis.

On this clone: Its antigen is unidentified.

PCR used 60 Vbeta primers and 13 Jbeta primers. The data were produced by immunoSEQ multiplex PCR, yet TCRdb's version contains in-frame clones alone and is incomplete. The table has some 90,000 clones, around 81% seen once. Germline-derived CDR1 and CDR2 are LNHDA and SQIVND (reference sequence). Trimming shortened V by 3 bases and J by 1 base, and 7 bases separated the two germline ends. The CDR3 has 14 residues. The rearrangement uses TRBV19 and TRBJ2-1, with D hard to call. The receptor was isolated from a man aged 30 to 45 in good health and CMV-seronegative. Specimen: PBMCs. For the CDR3, the DNA is TGTGCCAGTAGTATCCAGGCATCCTACAATGAGCAGTTCTTC. It translates to CASSIQASYNEQFF.